This T cell receptor beta chain was identified during a study of cytomegalovirus exposure and HLA in healthy donors. Study-wide points: An assumption of roughly uniform sequencing depth across donors underlay the presence/absence analyses. Later analysis showed most CMV-associated TCR beta chains appearing HLA-restricted.

The ends were cut back, 5 bases at V and 5 bases at J, with 19 bases in the middle. This CDR3 has 15 amino acids. The germline gives CDR1 SGHTA, CDR2 FQGNSA. PCR primers comprised 60 Vbeta and 13 Jbeta primers. Sequencing used immunoSEQ multiplex PCR; TCRdb keeps in-frame clones, though not all of them. The sample lists around 250,000 clones, around 80% occurring once. Comments on this clone: Its cognate antigen is unknown.

The chain links TRBV7-2 to TRBJ2-7; D perhaps matches TRBD2 (7 bases). The TCR sequence derives from a woman in her fifties or sixties in good health and CMV-seropositive. Material: PBMCs. CDR3 sequence (DNA): TGTGCCAGCAGCAGCGGAACAGGGAGGGTAAACGAGCAGTACTTC. It codes for CASSSGTGRVNEQYF.